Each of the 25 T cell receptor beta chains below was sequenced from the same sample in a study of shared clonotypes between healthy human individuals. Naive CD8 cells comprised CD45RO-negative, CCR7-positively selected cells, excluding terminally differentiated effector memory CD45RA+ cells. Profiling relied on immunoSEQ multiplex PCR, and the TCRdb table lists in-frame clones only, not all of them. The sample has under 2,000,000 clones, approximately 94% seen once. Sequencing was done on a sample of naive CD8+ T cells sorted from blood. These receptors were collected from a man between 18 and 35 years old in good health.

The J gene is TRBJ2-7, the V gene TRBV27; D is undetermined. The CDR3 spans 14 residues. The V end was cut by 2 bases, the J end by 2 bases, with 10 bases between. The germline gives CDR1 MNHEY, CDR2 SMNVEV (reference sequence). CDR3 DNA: TGTGCCAGCAGTTTAAGGAACGATCCCTACGAGCAGTACTTC. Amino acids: CASSLRNDPYEQYF.

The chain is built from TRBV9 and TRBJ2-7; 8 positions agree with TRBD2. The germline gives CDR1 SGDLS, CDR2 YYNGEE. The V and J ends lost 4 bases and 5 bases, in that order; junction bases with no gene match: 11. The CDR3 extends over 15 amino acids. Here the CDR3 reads CASSPEVAGLNEQYF. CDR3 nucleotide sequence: TGTGCCAGCAGCCCTGAGGTAGCGGGACTCAACGAGCAGTACTTC.

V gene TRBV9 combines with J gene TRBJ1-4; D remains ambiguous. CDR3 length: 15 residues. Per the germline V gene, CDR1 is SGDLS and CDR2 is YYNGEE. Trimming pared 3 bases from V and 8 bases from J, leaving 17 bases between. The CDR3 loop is CASSASGEEGEKLFF. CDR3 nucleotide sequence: TGTGCCAGCAGCGCCTCTGGGGAGGAAGGCGAAAAACTGTTTTTT.

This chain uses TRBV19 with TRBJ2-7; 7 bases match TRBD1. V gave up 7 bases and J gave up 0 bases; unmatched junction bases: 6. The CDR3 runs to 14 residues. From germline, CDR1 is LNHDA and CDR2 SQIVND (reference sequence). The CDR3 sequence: CASTMTGSSYEQYF. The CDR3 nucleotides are TGTGCCAGTACCATGACAGGGAGCTCCTACGAGCAGTACTTC.

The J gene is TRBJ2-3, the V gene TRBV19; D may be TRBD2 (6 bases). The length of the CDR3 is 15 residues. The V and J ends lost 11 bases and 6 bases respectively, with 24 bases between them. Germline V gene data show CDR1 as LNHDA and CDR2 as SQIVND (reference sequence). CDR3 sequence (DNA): TGTGCCGGATACGCTGTTGGGAGCGGGTGGGATACGCAGTATTTT. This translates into CAGYAVGSGWDTQYF.

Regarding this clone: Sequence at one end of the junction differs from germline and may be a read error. The CDR3: CAGSLAGQGLGETQYF. CDR3 sequence (DNA): TGTGCCGGCAGCTTAGCGGGACAGGGGTTGGGAGAGACCCAGTACTTC. The rearrangement uses TRBV7-2 and TRBJ2-5; the match to TRBD1 covers 10 bases. The germline CDR1 and CDR2 sequences are SGHTA and FQGNSA. The CDR3 loop spans 16 amino acids.

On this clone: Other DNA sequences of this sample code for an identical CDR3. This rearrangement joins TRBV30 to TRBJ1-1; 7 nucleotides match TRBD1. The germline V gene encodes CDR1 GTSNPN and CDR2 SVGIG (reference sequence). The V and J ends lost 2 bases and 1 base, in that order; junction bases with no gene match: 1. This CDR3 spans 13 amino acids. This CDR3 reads CAWSPGGNTEAFF. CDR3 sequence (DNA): TGTGCCTGGAGTCCAGGGGGGAACACTGAAGCTTTCTTT. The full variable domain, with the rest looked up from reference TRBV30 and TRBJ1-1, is SQTIHQWPATLVQPVGSPLSLECTVEGTSNPNLYWYRQAAGRGLQLLFYSVGIGQISSEVPQNLSASRPQDRQFILSSKKLLLSDSGFYLCAWSPGGNTEAFFGQGTRLTVV.

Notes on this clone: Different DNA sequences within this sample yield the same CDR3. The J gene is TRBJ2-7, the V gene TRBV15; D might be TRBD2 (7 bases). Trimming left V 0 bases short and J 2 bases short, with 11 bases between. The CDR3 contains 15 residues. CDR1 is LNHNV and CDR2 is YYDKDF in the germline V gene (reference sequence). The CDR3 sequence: CATSRDRGGTYEQYF. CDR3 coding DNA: TGTGCCACCAGCAGAGATCGCGGGGGCACCTACGAGCAGTACTTC.

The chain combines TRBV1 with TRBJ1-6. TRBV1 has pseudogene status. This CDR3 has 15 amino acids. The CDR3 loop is CTSLRPGSNNSPLHF. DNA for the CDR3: TGCACCAGCCTCAGACCGGGAAGCAATAATTCACCCCTCCACTTT.

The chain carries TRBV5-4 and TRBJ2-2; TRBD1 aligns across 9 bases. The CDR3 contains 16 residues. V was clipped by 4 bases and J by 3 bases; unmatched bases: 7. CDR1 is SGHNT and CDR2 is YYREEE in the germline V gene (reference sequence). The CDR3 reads CASSDTGQGYTGELFF. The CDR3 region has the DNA TGTGCCAGCAGCGACACCGGACAGGGGTACACCGGGGAGCTGTTTTTT.

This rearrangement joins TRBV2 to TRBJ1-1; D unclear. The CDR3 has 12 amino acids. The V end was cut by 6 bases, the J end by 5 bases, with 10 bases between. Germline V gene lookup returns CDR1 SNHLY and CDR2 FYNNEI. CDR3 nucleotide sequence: TGTGCCAGCAGGTCCTGGGAGACTGAAGCTTTCTTT. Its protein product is CASRSWETEAFF. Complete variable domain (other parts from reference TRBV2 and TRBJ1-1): EPEVTQTPSHQVTQMGQEVILRCVPISNHLYFYWYRQILGQKVEFLVSFYNNEISEKSEIFDDQFSVERPDGSNFTLKIRSTKLEDSAMYFCASRSWETEAFFGQGTRLTVV.

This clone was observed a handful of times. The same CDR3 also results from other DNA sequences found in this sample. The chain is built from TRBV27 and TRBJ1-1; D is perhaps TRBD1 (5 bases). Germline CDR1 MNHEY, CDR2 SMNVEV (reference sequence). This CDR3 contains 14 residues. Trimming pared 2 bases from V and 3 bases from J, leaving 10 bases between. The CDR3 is CASSLGQGYTEAFF. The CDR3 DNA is TGTGCCAGCAGTTTAGGGCAGGGTTACACTGAAGCTTTCTTT.

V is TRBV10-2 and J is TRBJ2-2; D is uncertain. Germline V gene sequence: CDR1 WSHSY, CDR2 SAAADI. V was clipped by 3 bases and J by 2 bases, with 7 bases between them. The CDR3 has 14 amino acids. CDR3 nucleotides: TGCGCCAGCAGTGATGGCGACAACACCGGGGAGCTGTTTTTT. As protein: CASSDGDNTGELFF.

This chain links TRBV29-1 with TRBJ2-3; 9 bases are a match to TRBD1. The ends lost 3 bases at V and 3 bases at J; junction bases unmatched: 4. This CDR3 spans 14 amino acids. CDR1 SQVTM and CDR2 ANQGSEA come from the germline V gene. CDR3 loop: CSVEGTGTTDTQYF. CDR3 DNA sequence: TGCAGCGTTGAGGGGACAGGGACAACAGATACGCAGTATTTT.

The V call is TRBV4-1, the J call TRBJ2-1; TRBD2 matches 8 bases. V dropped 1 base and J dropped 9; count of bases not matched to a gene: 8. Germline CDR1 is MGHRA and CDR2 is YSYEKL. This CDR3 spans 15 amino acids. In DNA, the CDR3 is TGCGCCAGCAGCCAAGTAAACGGGGGGGCCGTTGAGCAGTTCTTC. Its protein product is CASSQVNGGAVEQFF.

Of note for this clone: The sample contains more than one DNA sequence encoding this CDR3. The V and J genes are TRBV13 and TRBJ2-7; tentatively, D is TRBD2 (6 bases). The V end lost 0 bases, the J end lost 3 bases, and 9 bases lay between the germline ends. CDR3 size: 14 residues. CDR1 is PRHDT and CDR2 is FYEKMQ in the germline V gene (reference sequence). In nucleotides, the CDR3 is TGTGCCAGCAGCTTAGGCGGTAGCGGCTACGAGCAGTACTTC. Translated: CASSLGGSGYEQYF. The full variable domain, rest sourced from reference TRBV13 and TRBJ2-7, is AAGVIQSPRHLIKEKRETATLKCYPIPRHDTVYWYQQGPGQDPQFLISFYEKMQSDKGSIPDRFSAQQFSDYHSELNMSSLELGDSALYFCASSLGGSGYEQYFGPGTRLTVT.

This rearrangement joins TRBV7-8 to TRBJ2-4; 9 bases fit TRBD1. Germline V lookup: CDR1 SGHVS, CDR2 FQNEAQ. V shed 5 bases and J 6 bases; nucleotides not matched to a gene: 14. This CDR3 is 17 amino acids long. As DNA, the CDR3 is TGTGCCAGCAGCGCGACTACAGGGGGCGCCGAGGGAAACATTCAGTACTTC. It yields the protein CASSATTGGAEGNIQYF.

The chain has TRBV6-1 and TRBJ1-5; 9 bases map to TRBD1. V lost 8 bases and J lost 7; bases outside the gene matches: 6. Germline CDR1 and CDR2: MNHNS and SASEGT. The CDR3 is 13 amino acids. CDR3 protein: CASRTGEDQPQHF. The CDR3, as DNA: TGTGCCAGCCGGACAGGGGAAGACCAGCCCCAGCATTTT.

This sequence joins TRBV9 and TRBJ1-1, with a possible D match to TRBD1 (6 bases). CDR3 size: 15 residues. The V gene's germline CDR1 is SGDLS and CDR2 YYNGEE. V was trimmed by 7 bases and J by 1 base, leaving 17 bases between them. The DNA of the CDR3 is TGTGCCAGCCGGCCAGGGGTGGGTTGGAACACTGAAGCTTTCTTT. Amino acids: CASRPGVGWNTEAFF.

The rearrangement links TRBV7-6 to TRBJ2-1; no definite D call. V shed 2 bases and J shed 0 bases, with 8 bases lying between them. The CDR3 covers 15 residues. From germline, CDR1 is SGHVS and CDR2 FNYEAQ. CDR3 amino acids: CASSLIKSSYNEQFF. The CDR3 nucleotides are TGTGCCAGCAGCTTAATCAAGAGCTCCTACAATGAGCAGTTCTTC.

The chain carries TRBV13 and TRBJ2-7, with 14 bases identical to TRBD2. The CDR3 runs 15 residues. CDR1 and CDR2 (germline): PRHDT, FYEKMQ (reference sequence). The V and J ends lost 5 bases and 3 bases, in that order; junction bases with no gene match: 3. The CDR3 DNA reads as TGTGCCAGCAGCGGAGGACTAGCGGGAGGCTACGAGCAGTACTTC. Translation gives CASSGGLAGGYEQYF.

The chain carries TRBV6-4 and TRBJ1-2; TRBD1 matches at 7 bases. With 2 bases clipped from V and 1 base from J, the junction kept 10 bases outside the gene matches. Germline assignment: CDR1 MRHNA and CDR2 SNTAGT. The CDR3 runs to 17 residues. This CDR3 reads CASSDLLDRALNYGYTF. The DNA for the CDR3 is TGTGCCAGCAGTGACCTCTTAGACAGGGCCCTTAACTATGGCTACACCTTC.

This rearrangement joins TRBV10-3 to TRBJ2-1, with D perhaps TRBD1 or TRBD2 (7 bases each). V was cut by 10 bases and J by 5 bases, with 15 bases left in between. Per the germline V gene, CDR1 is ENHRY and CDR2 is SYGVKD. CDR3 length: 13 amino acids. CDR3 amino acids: CATRDSGDNEQFF. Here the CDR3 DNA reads TGTGCCACCCGGGACAGCGGGGACAATGAGCAGTTCTTC.

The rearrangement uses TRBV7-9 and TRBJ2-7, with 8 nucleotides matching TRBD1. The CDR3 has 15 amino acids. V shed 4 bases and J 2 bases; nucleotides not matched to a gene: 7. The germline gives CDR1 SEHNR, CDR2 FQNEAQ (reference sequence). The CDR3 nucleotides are TGTGCCAGCAGCTCCAGGACAGGGTCCCCCTACGAGCAGTACTTC. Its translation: CASSSRTGSPYEQYF.

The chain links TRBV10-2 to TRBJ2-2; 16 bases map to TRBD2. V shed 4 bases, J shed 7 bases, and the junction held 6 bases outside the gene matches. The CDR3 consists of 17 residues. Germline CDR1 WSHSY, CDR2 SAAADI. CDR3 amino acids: CASSGGTSGGAGGELFF. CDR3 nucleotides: TGCGCCAGCAGTGGTGGGACTAGCGGGGGGGCCGGCGGGGAGCTGTTTTTT.